The 16 T cell receptor beta chains below come from one sample, sequenced in a study of cytomegalovirus exposure and HLA in healthy donors. Both 60 Vbeta primers and 13 Jbeta primers went into the PCR. This table comes from immunoSEQ multiplex PCR, and its TCRdb copy is limited to in-frame clones, with some not included. The sample lists 100,000 to 150,000 clones, 75% occurring once. Input material: PBMCs. The origin of the receptors is a woman aged 45 to 65 in good health and CMV-seronegative.

This clone came up a few times. Distinct nucleotide sequences in the sample also encode this CDR3. The CDR3 DNA follows: TGTGCCAGTAGTATGTGGGCCGGACAGGGGGCGGGTCAGCCCCAGCATTTT. It is translated as CASSMWAGQGAGQPQHF. This chain connects TRBV19 to TRBJ1-5; TRBD1 aligns across 11 bases. This CDR3 spans 17 amino acids. Losses at the gene ends were 3 bases for V and 6 bases for J; bases not matched to a gene: 10. Germline-derived CDR1 and CDR2 are LNHDA and SQIVND (reference sequence).

The rearrangement uses TRBV6-6 and TRBJ2-2; D is unresolved. The CDR3 extends over 15 amino acids. V shed 4 bases and J shed 1 base, with 10 bases lying between them. Germline values: CDR1 MNHNY, CDR2 SVGAGI (reference sequence). CDR3 residues: CASSSFLGNTGELFF. CDR3 DNA sequence: TGTGCCAGCAGTTCGTTCCTCGGGAACACCGGGGAGCTGTTTTTT.

The DNA of the CDR3 is TGTGCCAGCAGCCCGAAGGACTGGTTCTTCCAAGAGACCCAGTACTTC. Its protein product is CASSPKDWFFQETQYF. The chain has TRBV5-8 and TRBJ2-5, with a possible D match to TRBD2 (5 bases). The CDR3 length is 16 residues. Germline lookup yields CDR1 SGHTS and CDR2 YDEGEE. Trimming took 4 bases from V and 1 from J, leaving 17 bases between them.

Here the CDR3 reads CASSSGTGDSPLHF. The CDR3, as DNA: TGTGCCAGCAGCTCTGGGACAGGGGATTCACCCCTCCACTTT. This chain connects TRBV13 to TRBJ1-6; 10 bases map to TRBD1. The germline CDR1 and CDR2 sequences are PRHDT and FYEKMQ (reference sequence). The CDR3 has 14 amino acids. V lost 4 bases to trimming and J lost 8 bases; unmatched junction nucleotides: 2.

V gene TRBV6-5 combines with J gene TRBJ1-1; D is undetermined. There are 12 residues in the CDR3. V lost 6 bases, J lost 7 bases, and 12 bases lay in between. Germline V gene lookup returns CDR1 MNHEY and CDR2 SVGAGI. As DNA, the CDR3 is TGTGCCAGCAGACCGACTTCAAATGAAGCTTTCTTT. Amino acid sequence: CASRPTSNEAFF.

The CDR3 region is CASSPGTQKKGSYNEQFF. The CDR3 DNA is TGTGCCAGCAGCCCGGGGACTCAAAAGAAGGGGTCCTACAATGAGCAGTTCTTC. The rearrangement links TRBV4-2 to TRBJ2-1; D might be TRBD2 (6 bases). V dropped 4 bases and J dropped 1 base, with 20 bases sitting between them. The CDR3 length is 18 residues. Germline V lookup: CDR1 LGHNA, CDR2 YNFKEQ.

The chain is built from TRBV28 and TRBJ2-4, with a possible D match to TRBD1 (6 bases). The CDR3 is 17 residues long. Deletions cut 6 bases from V and 0 bases from J, with 18 bases between. Germline V gives CDR1 MDHEN, CDR2 SYDVKM. The CDR3 sequence: CASSNGQGPIAKNIQYF. The CDR3 DNA follows: TGTGCCAGCAGCAACGGCCAGGGGCCCATAGCCAAAAACATTCAGTACTTC.

V is TRBV2 and J is TRBJ2-5, with D maybe TRBD2 (5 bases). CDR3 length: 15 amino acids. V was shortened by 3 bases and J by 5 bases, with 16 bases between the two germline ends. Per the germline V gene, CDR1 is SNHLY and CDR2 is FYNNEI. CDR3 DNA sequence: TGTGCCAGCAGTGATCGAGCGGTTGGCGAGGAGACCCAGTACTTC. Translated, it gives CASSDRAVGEETQYF.

The J gene is TRBJ1-1, the V gene TRBV15, with D tentatively TRBD1 (5 bases). The V and J ends lost 0 bases and 6 bases respectively, with 14 bases between them. The germline V gene encodes CDR1 LNHNV and CDR2 YYDKDF (reference sequence). CDR3 size: 15 residues. CDR3 sequence: CATSRDRGTGAEAFF. CDR3 bases: TGTGCCACCAGCAGAGATCGCGGGACTGGCGCTGAAGCTTTCTTT.

V is TRBV6-1 and J is TRBJ2-5; D unclear. This CDR3 comprises 11 residues. Germline V gene lookup returns CDR1 MNHNS and CDR2 SASEGT. The germline V and J ends were trimmed by 7 bases and 5 bases, with 8 bases remaining between them. The CDR3 is CASIQRETQYF. The CDR3 bases are TGTGCCAGCATCCAACGGGAGACCCAGTACTTC.

The rearrangement links TRBV6-5 to TRBJ1-2; possible D gene TRBD1, 6 bases. CDR1 MNHEY and CDR2 SVGAGI come from the germline V gene. The CDR3 sequence is 14 residues long. Between the trimmed V and J ends, which lost 5 bases and 11 bases, there was a span of 21 bases. CDR3 sequence (DNA): TGTGCCAGCAGTCCTTCGGGGGGGGCTGTGATGTACACCTTC. Translation gives CASSPSGGAVMYTF.

This clone was seen more than once but under ten times. The chain employs TRBV19 and TRBJ2-7; tentatively, D is TRBD1 (6 bases). Germline V CDR1 and CDR2: LNHDA, SQIVND (reference sequence). V dropped 5 bases and J dropped 5 bases, with 16 bases sitting between them. The CDR3 extends over 14 amino acids. The DNA for the CDR3 is TGTGCCAGTAGTTCGGACAGAAAATCGGACGAGCAGTACTTC. Its protein product is CASSSDRKSDEQYF.

The V and J genes are TRBV15 and TRBJ2-1; the D gene is possibly TRBD1 (6 bases). V was clipped by 3 bases and J by 5 bases, with 8 bases between them. The CDR3 totals 13 residues. The germline gives CDR1 LNHNV, CDR2 YYDKDF (reference sequence). CDR3 loop: CATSRKGDNEQFF. The CDR3 DNA follows: TGTGCCACCAGCAGGAAGGGGGACAATGAGCAGTTCTTC. The variable domain in full, completed from reference TRBV15 and TRBJ2-1, reads DAMVIQNPRYQVTQFGKPVTLSCSQTLNHNVMYWYQQKSSQAPKLLFHYYDKDFNNEADTPDNFQSRRPNTSFCFLDIRSPGLGDTAMYLCATSRKGDNEQFFGPGTRLTVL.

The V and J genes are TRBV11-2 and TRBJ2-2; 8 bases are a match to TRBD1. The CDR3 is made up of 17 amino acids. Germline lookup yields CDR1 SGHAT and CDR2 FQNNGV. The trim removed 0 bases at V and 5 bases at J, leaving 8 bases unmatched. Here the CDR3 reads CASSLEYRTGPTGELFF. CDR3 in DNA: TGTGCCAGCAGCTTAGAGTATAGGACAGGGCCGACCGGGGAGCTGTTTTTT.

The chain has TRBV5-1 and TRBJ1-2, with 7 bases fitting TRBD1. Germline loops: CDR1 SGHRS, CDR2 YFSETQ. The CDR3 runs 14 residues. V shed 4 bases and J 5 bases; nucleotides not matched to a gene: 8. The CDR3 loop reads CASSGGDSAYGYTF. Here the CDR3 DNA reads TGCGCCAGCAGCGGCGGGGACAGCGCATATGGCTACACCTTC.

The rearrangement uses TRBV5-1 and TRBJ2-1; 8 nucleotides match TRBD2. The germline gives CDR1 SGHRS, CDR2 YFSETQ. Trimming removed 4 bases from V and 4 bases from J; junction bases left unmatched: 13. The CDR3 runs to 17 residues. The CDR3 protein is CASSLLVAGSAYNEQFF. In DNA form, the CDR3 reads TGCGCCAGCAGCCTGCTAGTAGCGGGGAGTGCATACAATGAGCAGTTCTTC.